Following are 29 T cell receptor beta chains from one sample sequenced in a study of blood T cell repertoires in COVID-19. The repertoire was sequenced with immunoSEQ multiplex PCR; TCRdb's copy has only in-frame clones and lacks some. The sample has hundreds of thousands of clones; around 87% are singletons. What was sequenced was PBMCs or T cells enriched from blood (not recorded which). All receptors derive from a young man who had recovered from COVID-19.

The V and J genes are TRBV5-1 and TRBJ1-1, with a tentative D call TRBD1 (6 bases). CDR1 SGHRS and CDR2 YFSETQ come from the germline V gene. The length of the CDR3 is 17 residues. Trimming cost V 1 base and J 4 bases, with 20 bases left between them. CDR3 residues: CASSLRAGDPVGTEAFF. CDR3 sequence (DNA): TGCGCCAGCAGCTTGCGGGCAGGGGATCCCGTGGGCACTGAAGCTTTCTTT.

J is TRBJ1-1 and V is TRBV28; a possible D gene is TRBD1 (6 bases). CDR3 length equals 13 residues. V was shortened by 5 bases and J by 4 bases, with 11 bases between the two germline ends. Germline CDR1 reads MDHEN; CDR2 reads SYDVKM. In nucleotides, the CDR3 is TGTGCCAGCAGTACCAGGGGTGGCACTGAAGCTTTCTTT. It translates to CASSTRGGTEAFF.

CDR3 sequence (DNA): TGCGCCAGCAGTATACAGGGGGAGGGAGGCTACACCTTC. Protein sequence: CASSIQGEGGYTF. The chain carries TRBV10-1 and TRBJ1-2; 8 bases agree with TRBD1. Per the germline V gene, CDR1 is WNHNN and CDR2 is SYGVQD (reference sequence). The CDR3 loop spans 13 amino acids. The V and J ends lost 5 bases and 8 bases, in that order; junction bases with no gene match: 7.

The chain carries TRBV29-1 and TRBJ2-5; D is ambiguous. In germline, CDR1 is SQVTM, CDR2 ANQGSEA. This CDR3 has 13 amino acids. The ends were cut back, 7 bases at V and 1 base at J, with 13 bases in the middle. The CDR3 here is CSATHPVQETQYF. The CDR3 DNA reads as TGCAGCGCGACCCACCCAGTCCAAGAGACCCAGTACTTC.

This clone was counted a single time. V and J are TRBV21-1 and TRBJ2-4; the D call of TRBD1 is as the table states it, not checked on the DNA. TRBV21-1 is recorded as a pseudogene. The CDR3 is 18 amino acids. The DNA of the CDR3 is TGTGCCAGCAGTTGGGACAGGAGAGCAAAGATAGCCAAAAACATTCAGTACTTC. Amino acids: CASSWDRRAKIAKNIQYF.

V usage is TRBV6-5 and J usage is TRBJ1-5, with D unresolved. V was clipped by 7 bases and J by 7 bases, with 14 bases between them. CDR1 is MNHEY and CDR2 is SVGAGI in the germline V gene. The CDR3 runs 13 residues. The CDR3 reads CASTPPPRQPQHF. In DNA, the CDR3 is TGTGCCAGCACCCCACCCCCCCGGCAGCCCCAGCATTTT.

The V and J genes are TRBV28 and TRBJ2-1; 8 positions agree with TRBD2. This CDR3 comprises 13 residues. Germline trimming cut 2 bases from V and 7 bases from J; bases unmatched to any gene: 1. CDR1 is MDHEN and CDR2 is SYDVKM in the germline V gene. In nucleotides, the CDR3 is TGTGCCAGCAGTTTAACTAGCGGAAATGAGCAGTTCTTC. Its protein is CASSLTSGNEQFF.

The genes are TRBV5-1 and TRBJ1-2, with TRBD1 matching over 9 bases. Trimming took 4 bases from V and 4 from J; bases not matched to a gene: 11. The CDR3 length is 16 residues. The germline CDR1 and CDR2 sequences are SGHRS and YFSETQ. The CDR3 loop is CASSLDRGVAGYGYTF. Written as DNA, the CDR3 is TGCGCCAGCAGCCTGGACAGGGGTGTAGCAGGCTATGGCTACACCTTC.

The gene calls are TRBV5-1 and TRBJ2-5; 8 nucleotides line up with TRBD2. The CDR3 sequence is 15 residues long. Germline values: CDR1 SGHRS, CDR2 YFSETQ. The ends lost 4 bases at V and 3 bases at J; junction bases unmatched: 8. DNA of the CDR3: TGCGCCAGCAGCGTTGGGACTAGGACTAAAGAGACCCAGTACTTC. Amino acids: CASSVGTRTKETQYF.

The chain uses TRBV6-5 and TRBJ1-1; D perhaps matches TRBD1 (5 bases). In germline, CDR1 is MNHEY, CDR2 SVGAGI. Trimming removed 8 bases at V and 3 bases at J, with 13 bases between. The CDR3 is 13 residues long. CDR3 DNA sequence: TGTGCCAGCTTCCTGGGGCGGTACACTGAAGCTTTCTTT. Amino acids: CASFLGRYTEAFF.

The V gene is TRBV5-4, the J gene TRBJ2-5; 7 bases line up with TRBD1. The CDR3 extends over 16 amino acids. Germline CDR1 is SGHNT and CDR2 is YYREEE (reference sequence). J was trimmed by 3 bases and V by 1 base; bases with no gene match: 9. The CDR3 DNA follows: TGTGCCAGCAGCTTGACATCGGGACAGAAAGAAGAGACCCAGTACTTC. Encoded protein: CASSLTSGQKEETQYF.

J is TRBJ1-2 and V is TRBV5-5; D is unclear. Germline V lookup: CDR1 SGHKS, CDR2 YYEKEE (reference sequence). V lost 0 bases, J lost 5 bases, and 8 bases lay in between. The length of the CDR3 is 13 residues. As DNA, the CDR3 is TGTGCCAGCAGCTTGGAAGAAGCTTATGGCTACACCTTC. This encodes CASSLEEAYGYTF. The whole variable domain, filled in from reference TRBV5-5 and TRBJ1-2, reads DAGVTQSPTHLIKTRGQQVTLRCSPISGHKSVSWYQQVLGQGPQFIFQYYEKEERGRGNFPDRFSARQFPNYSSELNVNALLLGDSALYLCASSLEEAYGYTFGSGTRLTVV.

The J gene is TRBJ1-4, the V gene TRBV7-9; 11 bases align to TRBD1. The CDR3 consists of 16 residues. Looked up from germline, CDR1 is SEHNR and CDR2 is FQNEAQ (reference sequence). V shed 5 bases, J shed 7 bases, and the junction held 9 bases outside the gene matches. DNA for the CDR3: TGTGCCAGCAGCCCGGGACAGGGGGTGTTTACTGAAAAACTGTTTTTT. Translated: CASSPGQGVFTEKLFF. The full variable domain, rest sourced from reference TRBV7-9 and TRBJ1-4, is DTGVSQNPRHKITKRGQNVTFRCDPISEHNRLYWYRQTLGQGPEFLTYFQNEAQLEKSRLLSDRFSAERPKGSFSTLEIQRTEQGDSAMYLCASSPGQGVFTEKLFFGSGTQLSVL.

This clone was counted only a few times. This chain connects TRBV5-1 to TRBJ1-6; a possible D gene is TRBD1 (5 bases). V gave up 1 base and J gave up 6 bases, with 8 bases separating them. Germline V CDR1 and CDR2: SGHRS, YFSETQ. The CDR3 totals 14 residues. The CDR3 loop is CASSLSGGNSPLHF. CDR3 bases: TGCGCCAGCAGCTTGTCCGGGGGTAATTCACCCCTCCACTTT.

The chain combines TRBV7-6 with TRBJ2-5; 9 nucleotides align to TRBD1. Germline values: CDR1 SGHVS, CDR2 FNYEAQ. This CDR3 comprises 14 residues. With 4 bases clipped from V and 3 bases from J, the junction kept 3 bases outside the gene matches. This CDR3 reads CASSSQGAEETQYF. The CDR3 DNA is TGTGCCAGCAGCTCACAGGGGGCTGAAGAGACCCAGTACTTC.

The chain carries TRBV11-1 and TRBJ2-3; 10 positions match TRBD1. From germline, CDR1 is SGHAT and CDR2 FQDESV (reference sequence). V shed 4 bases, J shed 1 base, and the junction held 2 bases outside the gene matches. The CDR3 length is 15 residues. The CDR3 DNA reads TGTGCCAGCAGCTCTGGGACAGGGGGCACAGATACGCAGTATTTT. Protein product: CASSSGTGGTDTQYF.

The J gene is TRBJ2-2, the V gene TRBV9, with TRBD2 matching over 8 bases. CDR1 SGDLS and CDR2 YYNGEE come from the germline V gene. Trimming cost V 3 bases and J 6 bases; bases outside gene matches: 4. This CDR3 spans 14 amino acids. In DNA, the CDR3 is TGTGCCAGCAGCGCCGAACTAGCGGCCGGGGAGCTGTTTTTT. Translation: CASSAELAAGELFF.

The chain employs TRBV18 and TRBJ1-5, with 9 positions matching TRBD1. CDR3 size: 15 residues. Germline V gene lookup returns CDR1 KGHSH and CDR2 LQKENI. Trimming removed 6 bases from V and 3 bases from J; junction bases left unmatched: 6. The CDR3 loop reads CASSLGTGINQPQHF. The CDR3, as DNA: TGTGCCAGCTCCCTTGGGACAGGGATCAATCAGCCCCAGCATTTT.

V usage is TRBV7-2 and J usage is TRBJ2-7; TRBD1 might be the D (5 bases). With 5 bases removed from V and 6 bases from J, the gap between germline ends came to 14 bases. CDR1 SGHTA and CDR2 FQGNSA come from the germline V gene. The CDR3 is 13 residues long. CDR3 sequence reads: CASSPQGVFEQYF. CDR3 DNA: TGTGCCAGCAGCCCCCAAGGGGTTTTCGAGCAGTACTTC.

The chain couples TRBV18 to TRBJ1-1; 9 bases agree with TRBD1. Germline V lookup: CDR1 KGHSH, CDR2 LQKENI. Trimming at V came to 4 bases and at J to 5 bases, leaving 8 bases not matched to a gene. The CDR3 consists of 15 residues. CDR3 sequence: CASSLGQGRGTEAFF. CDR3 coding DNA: TGTGCCAGCTCACTCGGACAGGGGCGCGGGACTGAAGCTTTCTTT.

CDR3 loop: CASSERRGRETQYF. The CDR3 bases are TGTGCCAGCAGCGAACGCAGGGGCCGGGAGACCCAGTACTTC. The chain uses TRBV7-2 and TRBJ2-5, with TRBD1 as a possible D gene (6 bases). The CDR3 has 14 residues. Trimming left V 5 bases short and J 5 bases short, with 15 bases between. CDR1 and CDR2 from the germline V gene are SGHTA and FQGNSA.

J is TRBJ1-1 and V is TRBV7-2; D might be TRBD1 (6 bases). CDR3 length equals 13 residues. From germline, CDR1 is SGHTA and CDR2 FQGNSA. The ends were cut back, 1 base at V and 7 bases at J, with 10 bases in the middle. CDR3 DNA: TGTGCCAGCAGCTTAGACAGGGAGATTGAAGCTTTCTTT. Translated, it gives CASSLDREIEAFF.

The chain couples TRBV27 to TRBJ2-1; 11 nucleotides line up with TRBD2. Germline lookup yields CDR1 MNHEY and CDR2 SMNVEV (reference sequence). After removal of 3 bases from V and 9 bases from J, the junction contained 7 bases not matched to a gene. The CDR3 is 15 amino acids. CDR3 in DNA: TGTGCCAGCAGTTTTCAGGTGACTAGCGGGATTGAGCAGTTCTTC. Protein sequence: CASSFQVTSGIEQFF.

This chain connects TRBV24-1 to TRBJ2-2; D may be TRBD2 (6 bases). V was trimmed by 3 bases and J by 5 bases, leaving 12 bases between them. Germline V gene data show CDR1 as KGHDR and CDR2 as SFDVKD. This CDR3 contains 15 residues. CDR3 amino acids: CATSDPTSYTGELFF. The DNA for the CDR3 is TGTGCCACCAGTGATCCGACTAGTTATACCGGGGAGCTGTTTTTT.

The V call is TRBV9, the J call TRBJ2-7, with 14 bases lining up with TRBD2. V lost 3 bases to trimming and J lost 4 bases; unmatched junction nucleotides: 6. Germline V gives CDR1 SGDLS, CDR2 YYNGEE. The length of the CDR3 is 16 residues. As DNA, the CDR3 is TGTGCCAGCAGCGAGACTAGCGGGAGGGCCCGGTACGAGCAGTACTTC. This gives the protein CASSETSGRARYEQYF.

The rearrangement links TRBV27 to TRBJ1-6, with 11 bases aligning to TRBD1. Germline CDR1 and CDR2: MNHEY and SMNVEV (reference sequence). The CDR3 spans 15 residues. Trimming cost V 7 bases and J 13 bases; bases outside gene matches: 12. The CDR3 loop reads CASTASGTGGSPLHF. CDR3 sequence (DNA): TGTGCCAGCACTGCCTCCGGGACAGGGGGATCCCCCCTCCACTTT.

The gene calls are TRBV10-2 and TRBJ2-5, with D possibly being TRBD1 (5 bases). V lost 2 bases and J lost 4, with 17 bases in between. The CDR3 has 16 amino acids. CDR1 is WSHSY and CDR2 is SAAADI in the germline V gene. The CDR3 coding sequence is TGCGCCAGCAGTGAGAAGTGGGGCTTCTCCATAGAGACCCAGTACTTC. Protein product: CASSEKWGFSIETQYF.

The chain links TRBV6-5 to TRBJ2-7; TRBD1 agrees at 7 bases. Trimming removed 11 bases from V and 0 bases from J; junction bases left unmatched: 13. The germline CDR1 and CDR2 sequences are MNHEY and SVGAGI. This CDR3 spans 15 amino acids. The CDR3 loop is CAGGGRDRSSYEQYF. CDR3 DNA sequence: TGTGCCGGTGGGGGTAGGGACAGAAGCTCCTACGAGCAGTACTTC.

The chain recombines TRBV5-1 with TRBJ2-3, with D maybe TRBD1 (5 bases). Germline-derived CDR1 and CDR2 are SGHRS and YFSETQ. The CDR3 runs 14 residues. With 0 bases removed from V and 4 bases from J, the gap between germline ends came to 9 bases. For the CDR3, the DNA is TGCGCCAGCAGCTTGGCACAGGAAGCAGATACGCAGTATTTT. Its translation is CASSLAQEADTQYF. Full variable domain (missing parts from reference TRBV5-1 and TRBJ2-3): KAGVTQTPRYLIKTRGQQVTLSCSPISGHRSVSWYQQTPGQGLQFLFEYFSETQRNKGNFPGRFSGRQFSNSRSEMNVSTLELGDSALYLCASSLAQEADTQYFGPGTRLTVL.